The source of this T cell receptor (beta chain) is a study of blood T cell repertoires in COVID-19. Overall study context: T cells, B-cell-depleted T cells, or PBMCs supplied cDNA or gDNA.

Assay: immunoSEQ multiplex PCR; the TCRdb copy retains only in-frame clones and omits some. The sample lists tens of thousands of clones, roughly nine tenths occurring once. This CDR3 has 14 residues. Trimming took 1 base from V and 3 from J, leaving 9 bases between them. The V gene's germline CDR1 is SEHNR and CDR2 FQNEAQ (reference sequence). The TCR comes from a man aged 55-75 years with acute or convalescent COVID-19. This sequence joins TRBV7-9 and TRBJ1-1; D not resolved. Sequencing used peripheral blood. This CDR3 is CASSLDLQYTEAFF. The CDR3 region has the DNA TGTGCCAGCAGCTTAGACCTACAGTACACTGAAGCTTTCTTT.